This T cell receptor beta chain is drawn from a study of Tregs in tolerant kidney transplant recipients. Germline CDR1 and CDR2: LGHNA and YNFKEQ. Trimming removed 0 bases at V and 1 base at J, with 6 bases between. CDR3 length equals 14 residues. Data came from immunoSEQ multiplex PCR; TCRdb stores just in-frame clones and leaves some out. The data contain approximately 15,000 clones, about 82% of them seen just once; the ten biggest clones take up around 1.5%. CD4+CD25+CD127- Tregs, CD4+CD25- non-Tregs, CD4 and CD8 cells were sorted. Before regulatory T cell sorting, thawed PBMCs rested overnight at 37°C in 200 to 250 IU/ml IL-2. Whole-study results and caveats: This study did not directly address biological reproducibility. For some patients, primers changed over time, blocking nucleotide-level comparison.

Comment on this clone: Its antigen is still unknown.

This sequence was found in a human donor who received a combined kidney and bone marrow transplant. The rearrangement links TRBV4-2 to TRBJ2-5; tentatively, D is TRBD2 (5 bases). The sample in question was Tregs from blood, obtained before the transplant. The CDR3 nucleotides read TGTGCCAGCAGCCAAGACCGGGGCCAAGAGACCCAGTACTTC. Translation: CASSQDRGQETQYF.